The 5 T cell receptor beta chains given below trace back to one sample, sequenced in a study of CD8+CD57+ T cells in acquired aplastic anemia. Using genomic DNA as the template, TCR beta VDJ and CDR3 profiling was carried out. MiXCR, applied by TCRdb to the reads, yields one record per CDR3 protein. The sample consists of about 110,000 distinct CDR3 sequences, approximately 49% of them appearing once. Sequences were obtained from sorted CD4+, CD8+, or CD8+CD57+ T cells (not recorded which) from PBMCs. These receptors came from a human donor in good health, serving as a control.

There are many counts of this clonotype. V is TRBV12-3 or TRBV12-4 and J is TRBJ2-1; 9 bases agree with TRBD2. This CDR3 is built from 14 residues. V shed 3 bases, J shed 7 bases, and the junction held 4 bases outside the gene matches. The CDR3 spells CASSFAGGVNEQFF. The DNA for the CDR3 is TGTGCCAGCAGTTTTGCGGGGGGGGTTAATGAGCAGTTCTTC.

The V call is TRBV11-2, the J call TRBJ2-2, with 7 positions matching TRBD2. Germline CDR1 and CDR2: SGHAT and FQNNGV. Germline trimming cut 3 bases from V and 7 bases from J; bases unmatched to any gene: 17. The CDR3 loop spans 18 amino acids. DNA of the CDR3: TGTGCCAGCAGCTTTCTCGCCGGGGGGTTCGGGGAGGTCGGGGAGCTGTTTTTT. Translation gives CASSFLAGGFGEVGELFF.

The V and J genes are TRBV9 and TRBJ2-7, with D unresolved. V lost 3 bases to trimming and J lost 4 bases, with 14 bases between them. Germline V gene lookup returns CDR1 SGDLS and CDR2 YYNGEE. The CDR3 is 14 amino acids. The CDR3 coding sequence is TGTGCCAGCAGCGCTAGTGGAATCGGTTACGAGCAGTACTTC. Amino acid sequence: CASSASGIGYEQYF.

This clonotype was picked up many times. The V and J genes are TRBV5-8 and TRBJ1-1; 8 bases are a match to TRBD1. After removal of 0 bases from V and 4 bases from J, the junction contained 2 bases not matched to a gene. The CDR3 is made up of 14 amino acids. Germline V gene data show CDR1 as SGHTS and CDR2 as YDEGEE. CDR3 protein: CASSLGQGITEAFF. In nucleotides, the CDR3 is TGTGCCAGCAGCTTGGGACAGGGGATCACTGAAGCTTTCTTT.

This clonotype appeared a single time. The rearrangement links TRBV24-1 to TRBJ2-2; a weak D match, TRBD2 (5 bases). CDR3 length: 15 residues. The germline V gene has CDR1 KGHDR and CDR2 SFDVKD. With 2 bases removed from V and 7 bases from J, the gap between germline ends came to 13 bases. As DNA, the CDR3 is TGTGCCACCAGTGATTGGACGCAAGGAGGCGGGGAGCTGTTTTTT. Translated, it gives CATSDWTQGGGELFF.